This is a list of T cell receptor beta chains from one sample in a study of cytomegalovirus exposure and HLA in healthy donors. Clones were sequenced by immunoSEQ multiplex PCR, and TCRdb holds only the in-frame ones, with some missing. The sample lists approximately 140,000 clones, about two thirds occurring once. Sequences were obtained from PBMCs. All receptors derive from a young woman in good health and CMV-seronegative. Both conserved end residues are part of each CDR3. Each record gives: D gene, clone size, V gene, J gene, CDR3 length, CDR3 protein, CDR3 DNA. D genes are given only for firm matches. The size field is filled for only some rows; it gives once, few, many or a size class.

-	-	TRBV5-1	TRBJ1-2	13	CASSLAGYSGYTF	TGCGCCAGCAGCTTGGCCGGGTATTCTGGCTACACCTTC
TRBD1	-	TRBV5-6	TRBJ1-4	16	CASTFGPGQGSEKLFF	TGTGCCAGCACCTTCGGGCCCGGACAGGGGAGTGAAAAACTGTTTTTT
TRBD2	once	TRBV7-2	TRBJ2-3	16	CASSPQTGLAEIGQYF	TGTGCCAGCAGCCCACAAACCGGACTAGCGGAGATAGGGCAGTATTTT
-	-	TRBV5-1	TRBJ2-1	13	CASSLAQEHEQFF	TGCGCCAGCAGCTTGGCTCAAGAGCATGAGCAGTTCTTC
TRBD1	once	TRBV19	TRBJ2-7	15	CASRLQWTGPYEQYF	TGTGCCAGTAGACTGCAGTGGACAGGACCTTACGAGCAGTACTTC
TRBD1	-	TRBV4-3	TRBJ2-2	16	CASSRGGTGVTGELFF	TGCGCCAGCAGCCGTGGGGGGACAGGGGTAACCGGGGAGCTGTTTTTT
TRBD1	-	TRBV6-5	TRBJ1-5	15	CASSTGQGHNQPQHF	TGTGCCAGCAGTACGGGACAGGGTCACAATCAGCCCCAGCATTTT
-	-	TRBV27	TRBJ1-1	15	CASSLSARGYTEAFF	TGTGCCAGCAGTTTATCGGCCAGGGGTTACACTGAAGCTTTCTTT
TRBD1	-	TRBV19	TRBJ1-6	13	CASRQGFNSPLHF	TGTGCCAGTAGACAGGGGTTTAATTCACCCCTCCACTTT
TRBD1	once	TRBV2	TRBJ1-6	15	CASSEGQGRSSPLHF	TGTGCCAGCAGTGAGGGACAGGGAAGGAGTTCACCCCTCCACTTT
TRBD2	-	TRBV9	TRBJ2-5	17	CASSVDPLASGGETQYF	TGTGCCAGCAGCGTAGACCCCCTAGCGAGCGGGGGAGAGACCCAGTACTTC
TRBD1	-	TRBV4-3	TRBJ2-3	16	CASSQEGRGRTDTQYF	TGCGCCAGCAGCCAAGAGGGCAGGGGGCGCACAGATACGCAGTATTTT
-	-	TRBV15	TRBJ2-3	15	CATSRGGLVEDTQYF	TGTGCCACCAGCAGAGGGGGCCTCGTGGAAGATACGCAGTATTTT
TRBD1	-	TRBV7-7	TRBJ2-5	15	CASSPPGQGEETQYF	TGTGCTAGCAGCCCGCCGGGACAGGGGGAAGAGACCCAGTACTTC
TRBD1	-	TRBV14	TRBJ1-4	17	CASSPLPGTGANEKLFF	TGTGCCAGCAGCCCCCTCCCGGGGACAGGGGCGAATGAAAAACTGTTTTTT
TRBD2	-	TRBV7-9	TRBJ2-1	13	CASSQSGGGEQFF	TGTGCCAGCAGCCAGAGCGGGGGAGGGGAGCAGTTCTTC
TRBD1	-	TRBV6-1	TRBJ2-7	12	CASSATGGEQYF	TGTGCCAGCAGTGCGACAGGGGGAGAGCAGTACTTC
TRBD1	-	TRBV5-1	TRBJ2-2	14	CASGDRENTGELFF	TGCGCCAGCGGGGACAGGGAGAACACCGGGGAGCTGTTTTTT
-	few	TRBV7-2	TRBJ1-1	12	CASSAGNTEAFF	TGTGCCAGCAGCGCGGGGAACACTGAAGCTTTCTTT
-	-	TRBV27	TRBJ1-1	15	CASSLSWTANTEAFF	TGTGCCAGCAGTTTATCCTGGACTGCGAACACTGAAGCTTTCTTT
-	-	TRBV18	TRBJ2-2	15	CASSPKGGGTGELFF	TGTGCCAGCTCACCAAAAGGAGGTGGGACCGGGGAGCTGTTTTTT
TRBD1	-	TRBV10-3	TRBJ1-5	14	CAISVGTGNQPQHF	TGTGCCATCAGTGTTGGGACAGGGAATCAGCCCCAGCATTTT